Each of the 18 T cell receptor beta chains below was sequenced from the same sample in a study of human T cells and chemical hapten exposure. The time point was: pre-sensitization, week 0. Treatment described: therapeutic diphenylcyclopropenone sensitization with weekly scalp DPC. TCRdb used MiXCR to reprocess the RACE reads, holding one entry per CDR3 protein. The table has approximately 260,000 distinct CDR3 sequences, roughly 7.7% seen once. The source was whole blood, collected in connection with sensitization to the hapten diphenylcyclopropenone (DPC). The receptors stem from a man between 18 and 35 years old with alopecia areata. Some clones in this sample may be carry-over from other donors' samples.

The sample holds many counts of this clonotype. CDR3 region: CASSFPTVEAFF. The DNA for the CDR3 is TGTGCCAGCAGCTTCCCGACAGTTGAAGCTTTCTTT. The V gene is TRBV7-9, the J gene TRBJ1-1; D may be TRBD1 (5 bases). The CDR3 length is 12 residues. From germline, CDR1 is SEHNR and CDR2 FQNEAQ (reference sequence). Trimming left V 3 bases short and J 7 bases short, with 9 bases between.

In this sample, this clonotype turned up a few times. The CDR3 loop is CASLDRTNSPLHF. The CDR3 DNA follows: TGTGCCAGCTTGGACAGGACGAATTCACCCCTCCACTTT. This rearrangement joins TRBV28 to TRBJ1-6, with 7 bases fitting TRBD1. The germline V gene encodes CDR1 MDHEN and CDR2 SYDVKM. The CDR3 is 13 amino acids. V lost 8 bases and J lost 7; bases outside the gene matches: 5.

V is TRBV6-5 and J is TRBJ2-5, with TRBD2 identical over 10 bases. Germline CDR1 MNHEY, CDR2 SVGAGI. Unmatched junction bases numbered 8, after V lost 6 bases and J lost 1 base. The CDR3 has 16 amino acids. CDR3 nucleotide sequence: TGTGCCAGCAGATCGTATAGCGGGGGGCTCCAAGAGACCCAGTACTTC. Translating it yields CASRSYSGGLQETQYF.

CDR3 region: CASSFSLFSSTDTQYF. CDR3 DNA sequence: TGTGCCAGCAGCTTCTCACTATTTTCTAGCACAGATACGCAGTATTTT. The chain joins TRBV7-2 to TRBJ2-3; D is uncertain. In germline, CDR1 is SGHTA, CDR2 FQGNSA. This CDR3 spans 16 amino acids. V was shortened by 3 bases and J by 0 bases, with 13 bases between the two germline ends.

This clonotype showed up just a few times. The V and J genes are TRBV19 and TRBJ2-1; 9 nucleotides agree with TRBD1. Germline V CDR1 and CDR2: LNHDA, SQIVND (reference sequence). V dropped 7 bases and J dropped 5; count of bases not matched to a gene: 12. The CDR3 loop spans 16 amino acids. CDR3 bases: TGTGCCAGTACCCTATTGCCCGGGACAGGGCACAATGAGCAGTTCTTC. Translating gives CASTLLPGTGHNEQFF.

At least ten counts were recorded for this clonotype. V and J are TRBV12-3 or TRBV12-4 and TRBJ1-5; 9 nucleotides align to TRBD1. V was pared by 2 bases and J by 4 bases, with 3 bases of the junction left unmatched. The length of the CDR3 is 15 residues. CDR3 loop: CASSLTTGGNQPQHF. As DNA, the CDR3 is TGTGCCAGCAGTTTAACGACAGGGGGGAATCAGCCCCAGCATTTT.

This clonotype showed up many times. The chain combines TRBV4-1 with TRBJ1-6, with a weak D call TRBD1 (6 bases). Trimming pared 1 base from V and 6 bases from J, leaving 13 bases between. Germline V CDR1 and CDR2: MGHRA, YSYEKL. The CDR3 totals 16 residues. This CDR3 is CASSQGQGRTNSPLHF. In DNA, the CDR3 is TGCGCCAGCAGCCAAGGGCAGGGGCGTACTAATTCACCCCTCCACTTT.

This clonotype has just a few counts. The chain employs TRBV29-1 and TRBJ2-7; D tentatively fits TRBD1 or TRBD2 (5 bases each). This CDR3 comprises 11 residues. V was trimmed by 4 bases and J by 6 bases, leaving 10 bases between them. Germline V lookup: CDR1 SQVTM, CDR2 ANQGSEA. Here the CDR3 reads CSVVTGGEQYF. CDR3 DNA sequence: TGCAGCGTTGTTACAGGAGGCGAGCAGTACTTC.

The chain combines TRBV7-9 with TRBJ2-7, with D maybe TRBD1 (7 bases). The CDR3 extends over 16 amino acids. The germline V gene has CDR1 SEHNR and CDR2 FQNEAQ (reference sequence). V gave up 6 bases and J gave up 4 bases, with 22 bases separating them. In DNA form, the CDR3 reads TGTGCCAGCAGTTCTCTAGCAGGGGGGCAATGGTACGAGCAGTACTTC. Protein: CASSSLAGGQWYEQYF.

This clonotype has a handful of counts. This chain links TRBV7-6 with TRBJ2-3; D not resolved. V lost 5 bases, J lost 4 bases, and 10 bases lay in between. Looked up from germline, CDR1 is SGHVS and CDR2 is FNYEAQ. CDR3 length equals 13 residues. CDR3 nucleotides: TGTGCCAGCAGCCTCTCAGTAGCAGATACGCAGTATTTT. Its protein product is CASSLSVADTQYF.

Many counts were recorded for this clonotype. The chain has TRBV4-3 and TRBJ1-6; perhaps TRBD1 as D (5 bases). Trimming removed 1 base from V and 8 bases from J, with 6 bases in between. This CDR3 is 13 amino acids long. Germline CDR1 is LGHNA and CDR2 is YSLEER. Here the CDR3 DNA reads TGCGCCAGCAGCCAAGGCAGGGATTCACCCCTCCACTTT. This translates into CASSQGRDSPLHF.

This chain uses TRBV6-2 or TRBV6-3 with TRBJ1-1; perhaps TRBD1 as D (6 bases). Germline CDR1 reads MNHEY; CDR2 reads SVGEGT. The CDR3 sequence is 14 residues long. V lost 5 bases to trimming and J lost 2 bases, with 12 bases between them. The CDR3 nucleotides are TGTGCCAGCAGTAAGACAGGATTTAACACTGAAGCTTTCTTT. It translates to CASSKTGFNTEAFF.

There are a few counts of this clonotype. The chain couples TRBV7-9 to TRBJ2-3, with D maybe TRBD2 (5 bases). The CDR3 is 14 residues long. Germline CDR1 is SEHNR and CDR2 is FQNEAQ (reference sequence). Trimming took off 3 bases at V and 2 bases at J, with 9 bases between the two ends. The CDR3 DNA reads TGTGCCAGCAGCTTTGCGAGGGCCACAGATACGCAGTATTTT. This translates into CASSFARATDTQYF.

This clonotype was detected only a few times. J is TRBJ2-2 and V is TRBV14, with a possible D match to TRBD2 (5 bases). Germline CDR1 and CDR2: SGHDN and FVKESK. Trimming took off 3 bases at V and 3 bases at J, with 14 bases between the two ends. The CDR3 loop spans 16 amino acids. CDR3 residues: CASSQITSLDTGELFF. DNA of the CDR3: TGTGCCAGCAGCCAGATCACTAGTTTGGACACCGGGGAGCTGTTTTTT.

This clonotype was recorded at least ten times. The chain uses TRBV29-1 and TRBJ2-2; D uncertain. This CDR3 region has 14 residues. The V gene's germline CDR1 is SQVTM and CDR2 ANQGSEA. Trimming shortened V by 4 bases and J by 0 bases, and 9 bases separated the two germline ends. The chain's CDR3 is CSVVRQANTGELFF. The CDR3 DNA is TGCAGCGTTGTACGGCAAGCGAACACCGGGGAGCTGTTTTTT.

This chain joins TRBV6-2 or TRBV6-3 and TRBJ2-2; TRBD1 agrees at 7 bases. V trimming: 7 bases; J trimming: 7 bases; junction bases outside the gene matches: 12. This CDR3 has 15 residues. The germline V gene encodes CDR1 MNHEY and CDR2 SVGEGT. The CDR3 region has the DNA TGTGCCAGCACCGCCTTTGACAGGGACAGCGGGGAGCTGTTTTTT. It codes for CASTAFDRDSGELFF.

This clonotype was detected many times. The chain is built from TRBV10-3 and TRBJ2-2; 8 bases line up with TRBD1. The germline V gene encodes CDR1 ENHRY and CDR2 SYGVKD. V lost 10 bases to trimming and J lost 3 bases; unmatched junction nucleotides: 4. This CDR3 region has 13 residues. The CDR3 region is CASGQGDTGELFF. The CDR3 region has the DNA TGTGCCAGCGGACAGGGTGACACCGGGGAGCTGTTTTTT.

This clonotype was detected only a few times. This chain connects TRBV20-1 to TRBJ1-1; 8 bases map to TRBD1. V shed 3 bases, J shed 7 bases, and the junction held 16 bases outside the gene matches. The CDR3 spans 16 residues. CDR1 and CDR2 from the germline V gene are DFQATT and SNEGSKA (reference sequence). The CDR3 protein is CSARRSPRQGNFEAFF. CDR3 bases: TGCAGTGCTAGGAGGTCCCCGCGACAGGGGAATTTTGAAGCTTTCTTT.